The clone carrying this T cell receptor beta chain occurred a few times. The target antigen is unknown. Through a sample-barcoded 5' primer and a J-beta primer mix, a second PCR was run for about 7 to 12 cycles. From the 5' RACE reads, TCRdb called clonotypes with MiXCR, one entry per CDR3 protein. The sample has some 550,000 distinct CDR3 sequences; roughly 43% are singletons. This sample is drawn from a study of blood T cells in healthy people across ages. Points from the study as a whole: The recorded TCR beta diversity per million T cells decreased in a roughly linear manner with age. Investigators treated diversity estimates from one million T cells as underestimates.

The CDR3 runs to 12 residues. Germline V gives CDR1 MGHDK, CDR2 SYGVNS. The V segment lost 6 bases and the J segment 7 bases; nucleotides outside the gene matches: 2. The sequenced material came from blood. The rearrangement links TRBV25-1 to TRBJ2-7, with TRBD1 matching over 11 bases. The clonotype comes from a man older than 75 in good health. CDR3: CASSGTGGEQYF. For the CDR3, the DNA is TGTGCCAGCAGCGGGACAGGGGGGGAGCAGTACTTC.